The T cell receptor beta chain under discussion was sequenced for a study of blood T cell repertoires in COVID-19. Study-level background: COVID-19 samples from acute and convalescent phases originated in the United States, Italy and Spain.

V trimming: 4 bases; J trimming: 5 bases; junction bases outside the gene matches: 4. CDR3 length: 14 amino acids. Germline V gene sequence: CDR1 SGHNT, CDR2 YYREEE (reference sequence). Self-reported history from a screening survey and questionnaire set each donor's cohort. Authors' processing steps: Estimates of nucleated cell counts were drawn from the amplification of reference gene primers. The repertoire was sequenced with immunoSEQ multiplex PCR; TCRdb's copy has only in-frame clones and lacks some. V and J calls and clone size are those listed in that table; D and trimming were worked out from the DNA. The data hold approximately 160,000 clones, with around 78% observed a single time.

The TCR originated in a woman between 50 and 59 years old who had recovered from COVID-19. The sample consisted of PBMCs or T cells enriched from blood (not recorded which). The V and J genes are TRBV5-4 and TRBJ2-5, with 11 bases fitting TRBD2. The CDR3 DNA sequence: TGTGCCAGCAGCCGGACTAGCGGGTTTGAGACCCAGTACTTC. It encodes CASSRTSGFETQYF.